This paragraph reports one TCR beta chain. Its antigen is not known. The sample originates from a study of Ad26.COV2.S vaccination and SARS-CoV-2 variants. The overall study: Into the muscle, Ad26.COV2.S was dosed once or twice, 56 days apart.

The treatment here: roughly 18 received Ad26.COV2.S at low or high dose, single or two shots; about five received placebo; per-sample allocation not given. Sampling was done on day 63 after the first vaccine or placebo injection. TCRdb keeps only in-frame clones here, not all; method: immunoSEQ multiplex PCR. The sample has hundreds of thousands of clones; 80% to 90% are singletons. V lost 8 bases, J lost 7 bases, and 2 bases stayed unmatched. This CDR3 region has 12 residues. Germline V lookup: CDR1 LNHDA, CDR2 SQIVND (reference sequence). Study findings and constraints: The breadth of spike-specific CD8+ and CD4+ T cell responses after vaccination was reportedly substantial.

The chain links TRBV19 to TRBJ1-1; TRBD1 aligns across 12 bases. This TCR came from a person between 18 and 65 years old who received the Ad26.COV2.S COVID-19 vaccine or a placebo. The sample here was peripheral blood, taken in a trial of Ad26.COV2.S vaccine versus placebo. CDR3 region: CASGTGGGEAFF. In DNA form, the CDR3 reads TGTGCCAGTGGGACAGGGGGCGGTGAAGCTTTCTTT.